The T cell receptor (beta chain) described here comes from a study of CD8+ T cells in alopecia areata. Study overall: Those treated were given oral tofacitinib at 5 to 10 mg twice daily. Treatment with tofacitinib (6 to 18 months) was followed by 6 months off drug. Overall study findings and caveats: Normal skin contains resident alphabeta T cells, and these are also sequenced in scalp samples. Elevated clonality characterized lesional scalp relative to normal scalp, particularly in alopecia totalis/universalis.

Alopecia areata patients had lesional scalp punch biopsies and peripheral blood taken from them. Of note for this clone: Its specificity is not known.

Once RNA had been extracted, it was reverse transcribed into cDNA to act as the sequencing template. TCRdb keeps only in-frame clones here, not all; method: immunoSEQ multiplex PCR. This sample has 5,500 to 9,000 clones, with around 60% found just once. Losses at the gene ends were 4 bases for V and 10 bases for J; bases not matched to a gene: 30. The CDR3 covers 20 residues. CDR1 and CDR2 from the germline V gene are SGHDN and FVKESK. The TCR originated in a human donor with alopecia areata. This rearrangement joins TRBV14 to TRBJ2-7, with 8 bases fitting TRBD2. The sample in question was skin, obtained at week 0. As DNA, the CDR3 is TGTGCCAGCAGCCCCCGCCGAGGAGTCGGGAGGGCCGCGGAATTAGAGGCCCAGTACTTC. Translated, it gives CASSPRRGVGRAAELEAQYF.